The 27 T cell receptor beta chains given below trace back to one sample, sequenced in a study of CD8+CD57+ T cells in acquired aplastic anemia. For sequencing, patients were chosen who had shown expansion of CD8+CD57+ cells by flow cytometry. The template used for profiling TCR beta VDJ and CDR3 was genomic DNA. TCRdb called the reads again in MiXCR, with one record for every CDR3 protein. The table lists about 200,000 distinct CDR3 sequences, about 62% of them singletons. Sequencing was done on a sample of sorted CD4+, CD8+, or CD8+CD57+ T cells (not recorded which) from PBMCs. The receptors were sampled from a human donor with aplastic anemia.

The genes are TRBV24-1 and TRBJ2-7, with unresolved D. Per germline, CDR1 KGHDR and CDR2 SFDVKD. The CDR3 has 12 residues. Trimming took 3 bases from V and 3 from J, leaving 5 bases between them. Written as DNA, the CDR3 is TGTGCCACCAGTGATGGACGCTACGAGCAGTACTTC. The encoded protein is CATSDGRYEQYF.

J is TRBJ1-1 and V is TRBV10-3, with D maybe TRBD1 (6 bases). The CDR3 contains 13 residues. V gave up 2 bases and J gave up 10 bases, with 14 bases separating them. Germline V gene data show CDR1 as ENHRY and CDR2 as SYGVKD. The CDR3 coding sequence is TGTGCCATCAGTGAGCCCTCACAGGGTAGAGCTTTCTTT. The encoded protein is CAISEPSQGRAFF.

The gene calls are TRBV19 and TRBJ1-5; D may be TRBD1 (6 bases). The CDR3 has 14 residues. V was clipped by 9 bases and J by 6 bases, with 18 bases between them. The germline gives CDR1 LNHDA, CDR2 SQIVND (reference sequence). The CDR3 sequence is CASSQGRAGQPQHF. CDR3 sequence (DNA): TGTGCCAGCAGCCAGGGGAGGGCAGGTCAGCCCCAGCATTTT. Combining the CDR3 with reference TRBV19 and TRBJ1-5 gives the whole variable domain DGGITQSPKYLFRKEGQNVTLSCEQNLNHDAMYWYRQDPGQGLRLIYYSQIVNDFQKGDIAEGYSVSREKKESFPLTVTSAQKNPTAFYLCASSQGRAGQPQHFGDGTRLSIL.

V gene TRBV27 combines with J gene TRBJ2-1; D is possibly TRBD2 (6 bases). The V gene lost 0 bases and the J gene lost 7 bases, with 13 bases spanning the gap. Germline V gene sequence: CDR1 MNHEY, CDR2 SMNVEV (reference sequence). The CDR3 consists of 15 residues. CDR3 loop: CASSLSRLVWNEQFF. CDR3 DNA: TGTGCCAGCAGTTTATCCCGACTAGTTTGGAATGAGCAGTTCTTC.

V and J are TRBV7-3 and TRBJ2-3; D may be TRBD2 (5 bases). Trimming took off 5 bases at V and 0 bases at J, with 9 bases between the two ends. Germline CDR1 is SGHTA and CDR2 is FQGTGA. This CDR3 has 14 amino acids. Here the CDR3 DNA reads TGTGCCAGCAGCGAACTAGAAAGCACAGATACGCAGTATTTT. It is translated as CASSELESTDTQYF.

In regard to this clonotype: Sequence at one end of the junction differs from germline and may be a read error. The gene calls are TRBV5-1 and TRBJ2-1; 12 nucleotides match TRBD2. The CDR3 covers 17 residues. CDR1 is SGHRS, CDR2 YFSETQ, per germline. Here the CDR3 reads CVSSLAPSGGAYNEQFF. CDR3 nucleotide sequence: TGCGTCAGCAGCTTGGCCCCTAGCGGGGGGGCCTACAATGAGCAGTTCTTC.

CDR3 protein: CASSRGGSGVYNEQFF. CDR3 sequence (DNA): TGCGCCAGCAGCCGGGGGGGCAGTGGGGTCTACAATGAGCAGTTCTTC. The gene calls are TRBV4-1 and TRBJ2-1; a possible D gene is TRBD2 (7 bases). Per germline, CDR1 MGHRA and CDR2 YSYEKL. There are 16 residues in the CDR3. Trimming took off 4 bases at V and 3 bases at J, with 16 bases between the two ends.

This clonotype has just a few counts. V gene TRBV7-8 combines with J gene TRBJ2-1, with D perhaps given as TRBD1 or TRBD2 (5 bases each). With 4 bases removed from V and 0 bases from J, the gap between germline ends came to 13 bases. CDR1 and CDR2 from the germline V gene are SGHVS and FQNEAQ. The CDR3 totals 16 residues. The CDR3 DNA reads as TGTGCCAGCAGCTCACAGGCTAGCCGCTCCTACAATGAGCAGTTCTTC. Residues: CASSSQASRSYNEQFF.

V and J are TRBV5-8 and TRBJ1-2; possible D gene TRBD1, 5 bases. The ends were cut back, 4 bases at V and 0 bases at J, with 13 bases in the middle. The germline V gene encodes CDR1 SGHTS and CDR2 YDEGEE. The CDR3 has 15 residues. The CDR3, as DNA: TGTGCCAGCAGCCCGGGACGGAGAACTAACTATGGCTACACCTTC. This encodes CASSPGRRTNYGYTF.

The chain combines TRBV19 with TRBJ2-3; tentative D call: TRBD2 (5 bases). In germline, CDR1 is LNHDA, CDR2 SQIVND (reference sequence). The CDR3 length is 13 residues. The V end lost 6 bases, the J end lost 6 bases, and 13 bases lay between the germline ends. CDR3 nucleotide sequence: TGTGCCAGTAGGTCCCTAGCTGCGGATACGCAGTATTTT. Its protein product is CASRSLAADTQYF.

This clonotype was counted ten times or more. The V and J genes are TRBV10-3 and TRBJ2-3, with a weak D call TRBD1 (6 bases). CDR3 length: 14 amino acids. The V end was cut by 1 base, the J end by 1 base, with 6 bases between. The germline V gene encodes CDR1 ENHRY and CDR2 SYGVKD. CDR3 sequence (DNA): TGTGCCATCAGTGAGTGGACAGGCACAGATACGCAGTATTTT. It translates to CAISEWTGTDTQYF.

This clonotype was seen ten or more times. The chain joins TRBV9 to TRBJ1-1; D perhaps matches TRBD1 (6 bases). V lost 5 bases to trimming and J lost 7 bases, with 21 bases between them. The CDR3 runs 15 residues. Germline V gene lookup returns CDR1 SGDLS and CDR2 YYNGEE. The CDR3 sequence: CASRFMGRDKGEAFF. The CDR3 region has the DNA TGTGCCAGCAGGTTTATGGGCCGGGACAAGGGTGAAGCTTTCTTT.

The table lists this clonotype with a few counts. This chain connects TRBV24-1 to TRBJ2-7; the D gene is possibly TRBD1 (6 bases). The germline V gene has CDR1 KGHDR and CDR2 SFDVKD. The CDR3 length is 14 residues. The V and J ends lost 5 bases and 1 base respectively, with 11 bases between them. The DNA of the CDR3 is TGTGCCACCAGTGCTCAGACAGGTTCCTACGAGCAGTACTTC. Translated: CATSAQTGSYEQYF.

The chain joins TRBV15 to TRBJ2-1; 10 bases map to TRBD1. V was pared by 3 bases and J by 8 bases, with 7 bases of the junction left unmatched. Germline V gives CDR1 LNHNV, CDR2 YYDKDF (reference sequence). The CDR3 consists of 15 residues. The chain's CDR3 is CATSSPRQGADEQFF. The CDR3 nucleotides read TGTGCCACCAGCAGCCCCCGACAGGGGGCGGATGAGCAGTTCTTC.

The V gene is TRBV10-3, the J gene TRBJ1-1; 7 nucleotides line up with TRBD1. J gave up 4 bases and V 7 bases, and 12 bases lay outside the gene matches. Germline loops: CDR1 ENHRY, CDR2 SYGVKD. This CDR3 is 15 amino acids long. CDR3 bases: TGTGCCATCAAAGAGGAGGGGGCGACTGTCACTGAAGCTTTCTTT. Its protein is CAIKEEGATVTEAFF.

This rearrangement joins TRBV11-1 to TRBJ2-3, with D tentatively TRBD1 or TRBD2 (6 bases each). V was cut by 3 bases and J by 5 bases, with 27 bases left in between. The CDR3 loop spans 19 amino acids. CDR1 is SGHAT and CDR2 is FQDESV in the germline V gene (reference sequence). The CDR3 here is CASSLGHLGGSAVRDTQYF. CDR3 bases: TGTGCCAGCAGCTTGGGACACTTGGGAGGCTCAGCGGTACGAGATACGCAGTATTTT.

J is TRBJ1-1 and V is TRBV20-1, with D uncertain. The V end lost 0 bases, the J end lost 7 bases, and 12 bases lay between the germline ends. The CDR3 extends over 13 amino acids. Germline CDR1 DFQATT, CDR2 SNEGSKA (reference sequence). As DNA, the CDR3 is TGCAGTGCTAGAGATCTCGACGGACTTGAAGCTTTCTTT. Protein product: CSARDLDGLEAFF.

This clonotype was counted a single time. A junction boundary mismatches the germline segment, possibly from a read error. This chain uses TRBV7-3 with TRBJ1-6; D call uncertain. The CDR3 consists of 15 residues. The germline V gene has CDR1 SGHTA and CDR2 FQGTGA. In DNA, the CDR3 is TGCGCCAGCAGCCCGATTAGCTCCTATAATTCACCCCTCCACTTT. Protein: CASSPISSYNSPLHF.

The chain has TRBV5-1 and TRBJ2-2, with TRBD2 identical over 8 bases. The V segment lost 2 bases and the J segment 11 bases; nucleotides outside the gene matches: 5. This CDR3 comprises 13 residues. Germline loops: CDR1 SGHRS, CDR2 YFSETQ. CDR3 bases: TGCGCCAGCAGCTTCCTTATAGCGGGAGAGCTGTTTTTT. Translating gives CASSFLIAGELFF.

This rearrangement joins TRBV9 to TRBJ2-1; 7 bases are a match to TRBD1. V lost 1 base to trimming and J lost 6 bases; unmatched junction nucleotides: 7. This CDR3 has 15 residues. Germline values: CDR1 SGDLS, CDR2 YYNGEE. CDR3 bases: TGTGCCAGCAGCGTACAACAGGGGACGACCAATGAGCAGTTCTTC. This translates into CASSVQQGTTNEQFF. Using reference TRBV9 and TRBJ2-1 for the parts outside the CDR3, the full variable domain is DSGVTQTPKHLITATGQRVTLRCSPRSGDLSVYWYQQSLDQGLQFLIQYYNGEERAKGNILERFSAQQFPDLHSELNLSSLELGDSALYFCASSVQQGTTNEQFFGPGTRLTVL.

This chain connects TRBV9 to TRBJ1-4, with TRBD1 matching 7 bases. The germline V gene has CDR1 SGDLS and CDR2 YYNGEE. CDR3 length: 14 amino acids. Germline trimming cut 2 bases from V and 5 bases from J; bases unmatched to any gene: 3. CDR3 region: CASSVDRVNEKLFF. The CDR3 DNA reads TGTGCCAGCAGCGTCGACAGGGTCAATGAAAAACTGTTTTTT.

CDR3 coding DNA: TGTGCCAGTAGTATTACCGGGACAGGGAGGGCTGGCTACACCTTC. This translates into CASSITGTGRAGYTF. The chain combines TRBV19 with TRBJ1-2, with 9 bases that match TRBD1. Germline-derived CDR1 and CDR2 are LNHDA and SQIVND (reference sequence). J gave up 7 bases and V 3 bases, and 9 bases lay outside the gene matches. There are 15 residues in the CDR3. The full variable domain, completed using reference TRBV19 and TRBJ1-2, is DGGITQSPKYLFRKEGQNVTLSCEQNLNHDAMYWYRQDPGQGLRLIYYSQIVNDFQKGDIAEGYSVSREKKESFPLTVTSAQKNPTAFYLCASSITGTGRAGYTFGSGTRLTVV.

The chain uses TRBV6-2 or TRBV6-3 and TRBJ1-5; TRBD1 might be the D (5 bases). The germline gives CDR1 MNHEY, CDR2 SVGEGT. V was clipped by 6 bases and J by 2 bases, with 8 bases between them. The CDR3 contains 13 residues. CDR3 in amino acids: CASRLTGNQPQHF. In DNA form, the CDR3 reads TGTGCCAGCAGGTTGACAGGCAATCAGCCCCAGCATTTT.

The chain has TRBV7-9 and TRBJ1-3; D is perhaps TRBD1 (6 bases). V lost 2 bases and J lost 0, with 14 bases in between. CDR1 is SEHNR, CDR2 FQNEAQ, per germline (reference sequence). This CDR3 contains 17 residues. The CDR3 reads CASSLWRQDRSGNTIYF. CDR3 in DNA: TGTGCCAGCAGCTTATGGCGACAGGATCGCTCTGGAAACACCATATATTTT.

The sample holds many counts of this clonotype. The chain combines TRBV12-3 or TRBV12-4 with TRBJ2-1; 7 bases fit TRBD1. Trimming removed 5 bases from V and 4 bases from J; junction bases left unmatched: 11. The CDR3 loop spans 16 amino acids. This CDR3 reads CASSPGQERVYNEQFF. In DNA, the CDR3 is TGTGCCAGCAGTCCAGGACAGGAGAGGGTATACAATGAGCAGTTCTTC.

CDR3 loop: CASSIDLSDPESFF. The CDR3 coding sequence is TGTGCCAGTAGTATAGATCTATCCGACCCAGAGTCGTTCTTC. The V call is TRBV19, the J call TRBJ2-1, with D unclear. The CDR3 sequence is 14 residues long. Between the trimmed V and J ends, which lost 0 bases and 15 bases, there was a span of 18 bases. CDR1 and CDR2 (germline): LNHDA, SQIVND (reference sequence).

This clonotype was counted a single time. The rearrangement links TRBV12-3 or TRBV12-4 to TRBJ2-7; D possibly uses TRBD1 or TRBD2 (5 bases each). The ends were cut back, 6 bases at V and 3 bases at J, with 18 bases in the middle. The CDR3 runs 15 residues. The chain's CDR3 is CASSQPGTGRYEQYF. The CDR3 DNA reads TGTGCCAGCAGCCAACCCGGGACGGGACGCTACGAGCAGTACTTC.